The rows below give T cell receptor beta chains drawn from one sample of a study of blood T cell repertoires in COVID-19. Clones were read by immunoSEQ multiplex PCR, and TCRdb kept only the in-frame ones, dropping some. The sample lists 430,000 or so clones, roughly 84% occurring once. The sample taken for sequencing was PBMCs or T cells enriched from blood (not recorded which). Receptors were obtained from a woman aged 18-35 years who had been exposed to COVID-19. Each CDR3 is given with its conserved first and last residue. D genes are given only for firm matches. The size of a clone is reported for some rows only, either as once, few or many, or as a class for expanded clones.

-	TRBV10-1	-	TRBJ2-7	CASSETRNYEQYF	TGCGCCAGCAGTGAGACTCGAAACTACGAGCAGTACTTC
-	TRBV6-1	-	TRBJ1-4	CASSGGQTPTNEKLFF	TGTGCCAGCAGTGGGGGGCAGACACCAACTAATGAAAAACTGTTTTTT
-	TRBV6-1	-	TRBJ1-5	CASSERGIQPQHF	TGTGCCAGCAGTGAAAGGGGGATTCAGCCCCAGCATTTT
-	TRBV28	TRBD1	TRBJ2-1	CASSLSGQGKVEQFF	TGTGCCAGCAGTTTGTCGGGACAGGGAAAGGTTGAGCAGTTCTTC
-	TRBV12-3/TRBV12-4	-	TRBJ1-4	CASSSAGLQKLFF	TGTGCCAGCAGTTCCGCAGGGTTACAAAAACTGTTTTTT
-	TRBV18	-	TRBJ2-7	CASSPGGTAGYEQYF	TGTGCCAGCTCACCAGGAGGGACAGCAGGCTACGAGCAGTACTTC
-	TRBV27	TRBD1	TRBJ2-2	CASRRTGYTGELFF	TGTGCCAGCAGGAGGACAGGGTACACCGGGGAGCTGTTTTTT
-	TRBV4-1	TRBD2	TRBJ2-5	CASSQDRLAGEVETQYF	TGCGCCAGCAGCCAAGATCGTCTAGCGGGAGAAGTTGAGACCCAGTACTTC
-	TRBV7-2	TRBD1	TRBJ2-1	CASSQDRAAYNEQFF	TGTGCCAGCAGCCAGGACAGGGCGGCCTACAATGAGCAGTTCTTC
-	TRBV7-2	-	TRBJ2-7	CASSLNPGGIYEQYF	TGTGCCAGCAGCTTAAATCCGGGGGGCATATACGAGCAGTACTTC
-	TRBV27	-	TRBJ2-1	CASSSGQNPHEQFF	TGTGCCAGCAGTTCCGGACAGAACCCCCATGAGCAGTTCTTC
-	TRBV6-2/TRBV6-3	-	TRBJ2-7	CASSYLSGYTYEQYF	TGTGCCAGCAGTTACCTGTCGGGGTACACCTACGAGCAGTACTTC
-	TRBV19	TRBD1	TRBJ1-2	CASRGGQGYGYTF	TGTGCCAGTAGGGGGGGACAGGGCTATGGCTACACCTTC
-	TRBV29-1	TRBD1	TRBJ2-7	CSAEGQGTYEQYF	TGCAGCGCCGAGGGACAGGGAACCTACGAGCAGTACTTC
-	TRBV27	TRBD2	TRBJ2-3	CASSYDASGGGPDTQYF	TGTGCCAGCAGCTATGACGCTAGCGGGGGCGGCCCAGATACGCAGTATTTT
once	TRBV13	TRBD2	TRBJ2-1	CASQHLREGPGHNEQFF	TGTGCCAGCCAACATCTCAGGGAGGGGCCGGGGCACAATGAGCAGTTCTTC
once	TRBV27	TRBD1	TRBJ2-7	CASSSQGALFEQYF	TGTGCCAGCAGTTCACAGGGGGCGTTATTTGAGCAGTACTTC
once	TRBV27	-	TRBJ2-1	CASSSDFGGSYNEQFF	TGTGCCAGCAGTTCCGATTTTGGGGGGAGTTACAATGAGCAGTTCTTC
-	TRBV28	-	TRBJ1-6	CASSADSNSPLHF	TGTGCCAGCAGTGCCGACAGTAATTCACCCCTCCACTTT
few	TRBV5-1	-	TRBJ2-3	CASSLTGDTQYF	TGCGCCAGCAGCCTAACAGGAGATACGCAGTATTTT
once	TRBV28	TRBD2	TRBJ2-1	CASSFSGGAYNEQFF	TGTGCCAGCAGTTTTAGCGGGGGGGCGTACAATGAGCAGTTCTTC
-	TRBV19	-	TRBJ2-5	CASSISTGRGETQYF	TGTGCCAGTAGTATTTCTACAGGGAGGGGGGAGACCCAGTACTTC
once	TRBV4-2	-	TRBJ1-4	CASSQVGQSGEKLFF	TGTGCCAGCAGCCAAGTGGGCCAAAGTGGGGAAAAACTGTTTTTT
once	TRBV9	TRBD1	TRBJ1-1	CASSVGSGGMNTEAFF	TGTGCCAGCAGCGTAGGATCAGGGGGGATGAACACTGAAGCTTTCTTT
-	TRBV18	TRBD1	TRBJ2-2	CASSPPGQRNTGELFF	TGTGCCAGCTCACCACCGGGACAGAGGAACACCGGGGAGCTGTTTTTT
-	TRBV7-9	TRBD2	TRBJ2-5	CASSFSSGPQETQYF	TGTGCCAGCAGCTTTTCTAGCGGTCCTCAAGAGACCCAGTACTTC
-	TRBV19	TRBD2	TRBJ2-1	CASSIVLLAGVNEQFF	TGTGCCAGTAGTATTGTACTACTAGCGGGAGTCAATGAGCAGTTCTTC
few	TRBV28	TRBD1	TRBJ1-3	CASRWGQGAYLSGNTIYF	TGTGCCAGCAGGTGGGGACAGGGGGCATACCTCTCTGGAAACACCATATATTTT
-	TRBV4-3	TRBD1	TRBJ1-1	CASSQTQDRGSPEAFF	TGCGCCAGCAGCCAAACCCAGGACAGGGGTTCACCTGAAGCTTTCTTT
once	TRBV24-1	TRBD2	TRBJ2-2	CATSDPLAGFTGELFF	TGTGCCACCAGTGATCCCCTAGCGGGGTTCACCGGGGAGCTGTTTTTT
-	TRBV2	-	TRBJ1-3	CASSVEVPSGNTIYF	TGTGCCAGCAGTGTCGAGGTCCCCTCTGGAAACACCATATATTTT
-	TRBV18	-	TRBJ2-3	CASSPSPDTQYF	TGTGCCAGCTCACCCTCCCCAGATACGCAGTATTTT
-	TRBV5-6	-	TRBJ2-7	CASSLKGARGQYF	TGTGCCAGCAGCTTGAAAGGGGCGCGGGGGCAGTACTTC
-	TRBV9	-	TRBJ2-2	CASSPSGTGELFF	TGTGCCAGCAGTCCCTCGGGGACCGGGGAGCTGTTTTTT
-	TRBV30	TRBD2	TRBJ2-3	CAWSISGGTDTQYF	TGTGCCTGGAGTATTAGCGGGGGCACAGATACGCAGTATTTT
-	TRBV7-2	TRBD2	TRBJ2-1	CASSLALLAGDTFF	TGTGCCAGCAGCTTAGCGCTCCTAGCGGGAGATACGTTCTTC
-	TRBV7-9	TRBD2	TRBJ2-5	CASSLVSGRARETQYF	TGTGCCAGCAGCTTAGTTAGCGGGAGGGCCAGGGAGACCCAGTACTTC
-	TRBV18	TRBD1	TRBJ2-7	CASSPLGTGHEQYF	TGTGCCAGCTCACCTCTCGGGACAGGGCACGAGCAGTACTTC
-	TRBV11-1	TRBD1	TRBJ1-1	CASSPEGTGLNTEAFF	TGTGCCAGCAGCCCAGAGGGGACAGGGTTGAACACTGAAGCTTTCTTT
once	TRBV19	-	TRBJ1-6	CASSTLGGAYNSPLHF	TGTGCCAGTAGTACCCTCGGCGGGGCGTATAATTCACCCCTCCACTTT
-	TRBV5-6	-	TRBJ2-7	CASSPTSSYEQYF	TGTGCCAGCAGCCCGACAAGCTCCTACGAGCAGTACTTC
-	TRBV7-9	-	TRBJ1-1	CASSSLPQRNTEAFF	TGTGCCAGCAGCTCCTTACCACAGAGGAACACTGAAGCTTTCTTT
-	TRBV5-4	-	TRBJ1-4	CASSTKTGASTNEKLFF	TGTGCCAGCAGCACTAAGACAGGCGCGTCAACTAATGAAAAACTGTTTTTT
-	TRBV6-5	-	TRBJ2-7	CASSRFSGDEQYF	TGTGCCAGCAGTAGATTCTCAGGGGACGAGCAGTACTTC
-	TRBV9	TRBD1	TRBJ1-2	CASSPRTGGYGYTF	TGTGCCAGCAGCCCGAGGACAGGGGGCTATGGCTACACCTTC
-	TRBV12-3/TRBV12-4	TRBD2	TRBJ2-7	CASTLGGREQYF	TGTGCCAGCACCTTGGGCGGGAGGGAGCAGTACTTC
-	TRBV5-4	TRBD1	TRBJ2-2	CASSLGQRGQANTGELFF	TGTGCCAGCAGCCTGGGGCAACGGGGACAGGCGAACACCGGGGAGCTGTTTTTT
-	TRBV3-1/TRBV3-2	-	TRBJ2-3	CASSPLDTQYF	TGTGCCAGCAGCCCCTTGGATACGCAGTATTTT
-	TRBV2	-	TRBJ1-2	CASRKGDRNYGYTF	TGTGCCAGCAGGAAGGGAGACCGAAACTATGGCTACACCTTC
-	TRBV5-1	TRBD2	TRBJ2-1	CASSPLAGDYNEQFF	TGCGCCAGCAGCCCTCTAGCGGGGGACTACAATGAGCAGTTCTTC
-	TRBV11-2	TRBD2	TRBJ2-4	CASSAGGMKNIQYF	TGTGCCAGCAGCGCGGGGGGGATGAAAAACATTCAGTACTTC
-	TRBV19	TRBD2	TRBJ2-3	CASSRGTSGSHVDTQYF	TGTGCCAGTAGTAGAGGGACTAGCGGGAGCCACGTGGATACGCAGTATTTT
-	TRBV29-1	-	TRBJ1-3	CSVRGGNTIYF	TGCAGCGTGAGAGGAGGAAACACCATATATTTT
-	TRBV10-3	-	TRBJ2-2	CAISERGELFF	TGTGCCATCAGTGAACGGGGGGAGCTGTTTTTT
-	TRBV29-1	TRBD1	TRBJ2-7	CSVTTGNYEQYF	TGCAGCGTGACGACAGGGAACTACGAGCAGTACTTC
-	TRBV20-1	-	TRBJ2-7	CSAPFYYEQYF	TGCAGTGCTCCCTTTTACTACGAGCAGTACTTC
few	TRBV18	-	TRBJ1-1	CASSPVTGGSEAFF	TGTGCCAGCTCACCAGTGACCGGAGGCTCTGAAGCTTTCTTT
few	TRBV28	-	TRBJ2-7	CASTGQLYEQYF	TGTGCCAGCACAGGACAGCTATACGAGCAGTACTTC
-	TRBV11-2	TRBD2	TRBJ2-1	CASSWKIAGTGYEQFF	TGTGCCAGCAGCTGGAAGATAGCGGGAACCGGCTATGAGCAGTTCTTC